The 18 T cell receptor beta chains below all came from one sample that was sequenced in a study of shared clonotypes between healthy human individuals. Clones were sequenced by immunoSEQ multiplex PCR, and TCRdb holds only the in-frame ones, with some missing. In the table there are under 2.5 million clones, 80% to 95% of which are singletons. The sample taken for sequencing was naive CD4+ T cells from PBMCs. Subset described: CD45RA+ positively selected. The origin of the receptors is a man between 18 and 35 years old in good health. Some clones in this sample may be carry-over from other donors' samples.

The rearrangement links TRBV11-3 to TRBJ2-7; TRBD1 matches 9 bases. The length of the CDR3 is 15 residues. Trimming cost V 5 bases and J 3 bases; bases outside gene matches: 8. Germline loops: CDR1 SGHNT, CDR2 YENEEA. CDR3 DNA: TGTGCCAGCAGCCCCGGGACAGGGAAGAACTACGAGCAGTACTTC. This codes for CASSPGTGKNYEQYF.

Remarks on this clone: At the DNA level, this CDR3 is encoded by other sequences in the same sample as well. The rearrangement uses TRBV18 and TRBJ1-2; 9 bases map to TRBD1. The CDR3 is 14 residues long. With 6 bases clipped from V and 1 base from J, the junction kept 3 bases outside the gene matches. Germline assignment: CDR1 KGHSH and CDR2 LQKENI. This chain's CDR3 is CASSPGQGNYGYTF. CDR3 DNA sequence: TGTGCCAGCTCCCCGGGACAGGGTAACTATGGCTACACCTTC.

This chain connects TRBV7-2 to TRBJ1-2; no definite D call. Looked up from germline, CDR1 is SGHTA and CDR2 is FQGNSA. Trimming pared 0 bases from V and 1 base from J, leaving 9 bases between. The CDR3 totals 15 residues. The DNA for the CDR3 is TGTGCCAGCAGCTTAGCGGGAGGCAGTAACTATGGCTACACCTTC. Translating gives CASSLAGGSNYGYTF.

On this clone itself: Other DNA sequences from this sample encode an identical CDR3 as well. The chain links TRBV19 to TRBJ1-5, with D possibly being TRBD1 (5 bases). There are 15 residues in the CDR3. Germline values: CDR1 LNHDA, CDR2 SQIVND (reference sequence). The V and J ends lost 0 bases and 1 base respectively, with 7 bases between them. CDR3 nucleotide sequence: TGTGCCAGTAGTATAGATAGGGGCAGCAATCAGCCCCAGCATTTT. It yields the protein CASSIDRGSNQPQHF.

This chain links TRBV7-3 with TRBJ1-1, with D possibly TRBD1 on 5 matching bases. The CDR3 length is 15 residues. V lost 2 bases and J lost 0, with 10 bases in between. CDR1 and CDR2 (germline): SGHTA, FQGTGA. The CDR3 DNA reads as TGTGCCAGCAGCTTAGACCCGACAGTGAACACTGAAGCTTTCTTT. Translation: CASSLDPTVNTEAFF.

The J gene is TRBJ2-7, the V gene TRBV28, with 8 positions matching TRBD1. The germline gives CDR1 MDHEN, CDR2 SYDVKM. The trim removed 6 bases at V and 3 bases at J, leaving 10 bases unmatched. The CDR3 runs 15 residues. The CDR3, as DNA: TGTGCCAGCAGCTGGGACAGGAGGTCGTACTACGAGCAGTACTTC. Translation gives CASSWDRRSYYEQYF.

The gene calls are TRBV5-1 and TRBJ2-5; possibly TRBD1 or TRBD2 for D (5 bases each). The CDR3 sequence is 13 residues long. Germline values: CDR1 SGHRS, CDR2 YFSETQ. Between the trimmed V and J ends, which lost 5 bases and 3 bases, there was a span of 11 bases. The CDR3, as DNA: TGCGCCAGCAGGGAGGTAGGGGAAGAGACCCAGTACTTC. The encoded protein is CASREVGEETQYF.

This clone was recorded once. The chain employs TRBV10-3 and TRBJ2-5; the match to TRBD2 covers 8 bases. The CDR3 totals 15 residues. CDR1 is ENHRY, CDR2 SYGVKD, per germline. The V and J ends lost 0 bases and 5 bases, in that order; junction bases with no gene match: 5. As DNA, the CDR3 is TGTGCCATCAGTGAGTCGCTAGCGGGCCGCGAGACCCAGTACTTC. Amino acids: CAISESLAGRETQYF.

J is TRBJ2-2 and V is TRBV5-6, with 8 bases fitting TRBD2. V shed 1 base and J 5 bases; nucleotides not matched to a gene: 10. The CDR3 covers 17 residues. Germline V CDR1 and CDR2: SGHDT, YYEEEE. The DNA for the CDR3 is TGTGCCAGCAGCTTGAGGTCTAGCGGGCGACTAACCGGGGAGCTGTTTTTT. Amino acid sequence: CASSLRSSGRLTGELFF. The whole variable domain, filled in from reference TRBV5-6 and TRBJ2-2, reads DAGVTQSPTHLIKTRGQQVTLRCSPKSGHDTVSWYQQALGQGPQFIFQYYEEEERQRGNFPDRFSGHQFPNYSSELNVNALLLGDSALYLCASSLRSSGRLTGELFFGEGSRLTVL.

CDR3 DNA sequence: TGTGCCAGCAGCGCCCAGGGATCCTCGGGGGAGACCCAGTACTTC. Amino acids: CASSAQGSSGETQYF. V and J are TRBV9 and TRBJ2-5; D may be TRBD1 or TRBD2 (5 bases each). The CDR3 is made up of 15 amino acids. V gave up 3 bases and J gave up 5 bases, with 17 bases separating them. From germline, CDR1 is SGDLS and CDR2 YYNGEE. The whole variable domain, remainder taken from reference TRBV9 and TRBJ2-5, is DSGVTQTPKHLITATGQRVTLRCSPRSGDLSVYWYQQSLDQGLQFLIQYYNGEERAKGNILERFSAQQFPDLHSELNLSSLELGDSALYFCASSAQGSSGETQYFGPGTRLLVL.

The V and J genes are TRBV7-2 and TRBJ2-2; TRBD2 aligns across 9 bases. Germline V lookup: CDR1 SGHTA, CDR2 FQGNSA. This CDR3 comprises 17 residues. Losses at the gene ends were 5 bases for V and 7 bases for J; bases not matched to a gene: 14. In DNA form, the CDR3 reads TGTGCCAGCAGCGCCCAGTCGGCTAGCGGGAATATCGGGGAGCTGTTTTTT. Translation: CASSAQSASGNIGELFF.

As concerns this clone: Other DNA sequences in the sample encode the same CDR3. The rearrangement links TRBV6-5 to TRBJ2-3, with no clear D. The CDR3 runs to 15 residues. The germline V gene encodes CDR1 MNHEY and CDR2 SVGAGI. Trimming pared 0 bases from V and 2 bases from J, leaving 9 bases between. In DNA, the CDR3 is TGTGCCAGCAGTTACTCGGGTGGGAACACAGATACGCAGTATTTT. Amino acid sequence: CASSYSGGNTDTQYF.

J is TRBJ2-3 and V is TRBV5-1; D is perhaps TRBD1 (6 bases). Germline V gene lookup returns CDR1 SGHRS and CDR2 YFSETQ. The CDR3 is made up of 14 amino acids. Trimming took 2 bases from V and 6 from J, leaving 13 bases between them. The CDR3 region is CASSLSGVDDTQYF. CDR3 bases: TGCGCCAGCAGCTTATCAGGGGTCGACGATACGCAGTATTTT.

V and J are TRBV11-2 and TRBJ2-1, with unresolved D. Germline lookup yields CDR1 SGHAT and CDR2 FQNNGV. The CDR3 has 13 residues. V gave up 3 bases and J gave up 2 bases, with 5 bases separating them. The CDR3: CASSFDTYNEQFF. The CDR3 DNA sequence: TGTGCCAGCAGCTTTGACACCTACAATGAGCAGTTCTTC. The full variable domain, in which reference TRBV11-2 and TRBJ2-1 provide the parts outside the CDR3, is EAGVAQSPRYKIIEKRQSVAFWCNPISGHATLYWYQQILGQGPKLLIQFQNNGVVDDSQLPKDRFSAERLKGVDSTLKIQPAKLEDSAVYLCASSFDTYNEQFFGPGTRLTVL.

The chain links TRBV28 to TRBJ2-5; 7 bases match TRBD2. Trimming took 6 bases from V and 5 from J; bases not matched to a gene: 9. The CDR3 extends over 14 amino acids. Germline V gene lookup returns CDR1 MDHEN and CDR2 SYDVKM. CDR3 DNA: TGTGCCAGCAGCTCCGGACCCGGGGGGGAGACCCAGTACTTC. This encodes CASSSGPGGETQYF. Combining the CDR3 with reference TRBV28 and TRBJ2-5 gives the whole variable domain DVKVTQSSRYLVKRTGEKVFLECVQDMDHENMFWYRQDPGLGLRLIYFSYDVKMKEKGDIPEGYSVSREKKERFSLILESASTNQTSMYLCASSSGPGGETQYFGPGTRLLVL.

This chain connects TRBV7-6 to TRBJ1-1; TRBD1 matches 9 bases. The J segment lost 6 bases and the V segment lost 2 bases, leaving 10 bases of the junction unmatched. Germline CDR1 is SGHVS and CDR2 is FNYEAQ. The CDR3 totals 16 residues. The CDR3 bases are TGTGCCAGCAGCTTAACCCTCGGACAGGGGTCCTCTGAAGCTTTCTTT. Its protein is CASSLTLGQGSSEAFF.

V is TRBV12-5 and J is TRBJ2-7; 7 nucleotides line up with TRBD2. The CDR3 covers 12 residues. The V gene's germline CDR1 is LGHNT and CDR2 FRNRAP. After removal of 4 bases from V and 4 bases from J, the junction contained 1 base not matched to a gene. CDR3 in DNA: TGTGCTAGTGGTTGGGGAGGGTACGAGCAGTACTTC. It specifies CASGWGGYEQYF.

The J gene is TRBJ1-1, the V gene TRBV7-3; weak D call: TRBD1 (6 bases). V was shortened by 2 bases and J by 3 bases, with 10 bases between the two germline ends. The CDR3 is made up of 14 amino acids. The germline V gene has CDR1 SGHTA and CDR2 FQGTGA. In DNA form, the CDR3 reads TGTGCCAGCAGCTTAGTGGGGGCTGACACTGAAGCTTTCTTT. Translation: CASSLVGADTEAFF.